The T cell receptor beta chain under discussion was sequenced for a study of coeliac disease. In the study overall: Coeliac patients had newly diagnosed active disease, refractory type I disease, or gluten-free diet control. High-resolution HLA typing was lacking; TRBV7-2 bias was queried instead.

As concerns this clone: Its cognate antigen is unknown.

The method was immunoSEQ multiplex PCR; TCRdb's version includes in-frame clones alone and lacks a portion of them. The sample carries several thousand clones, 50% to 75% recorded once. Findings and limits, study-wide: TRB repertoires were largely private, with most amino acid sequences found in only one sample. Control samples showed higher TRB and TRG clonality than intraepithelial and lamina propria samples in active celiac disease.

Germline CDR1 reads SGHNT; CDR2 reads YYREEE (reference sequence). Trimming took 4 bases from V and 1 from J; bases not matched to a gene: 3. The CDR3 is made up of 15 amino acids. Material: intraepithelial lymphocytes from the gut. The receptor was isolated from a middle-aged woman. The chain carries TRBV5-4 and TRBJ2-2; 8 bases align to TRBD1. CDR3 sequence (DNA): TGTGCCAGCAGCGTCGGGACAGGGAACACCGGGGAGCTGTTTTTT. Protein product: CASSVGTGNTGELFF.